One sample yielded the 18 T cell receptor beta chains listed below, sequenced in a study of T cells in Graves' hyperthyroidism and ophthalmopathy. Amplification of TCR beta CDR3 regions used RNA as the template. The TCR CDR3 first-round RT-PCR relied on the HTBI primer set. TCRdb fed the multiplex PCR reads into MiXCR, producing one record per CDR3 protein. The data contain hundreds of thousands of distinct CDR3 sequences, about 35% of them singletons. The sequenced sample consisted of blood. Receptors were obtained from a woman aged 40 to 50 with Graves' hyperthyroidism.

The V gene is TRBV5-6, the J gene TRBJ1-2, with 8 positions matching TRBD1. CDR1 and CDR2 from the germline V gene are SGHDT and YYEEEE. The CDR3 runs 15 residues. Trimming cost V 1 base and J 3 bases; bases outside gene matches: 5. In DNA form, the CDR3 reads TGTGCCAGCAGCTTGTTGACAGGGGCAGACTATGGCTACACCTTC. Its protein is CASSLLTGADYGYTF.

The table lists this clonotype with a few counts. The chain joins TRBV6-5 to TRBJ2-2; a possible D gene is TRBD2 (5 bases). Germline lookup yields CDR1 MNHEY and CDR2 SVGAGI. The CDR3 is 14 amino acids. V was trimmed by 0 bases and J by 13 bases, leaving 15 bases between them. CDR3 protein: CASSYSALRTRLFF. The CDR3, as DNA: TGTGCCAGCAGTTACTCCGCACTCCGCACTAGGCTGTTTTTT.

Many counts were recorded for this clonotype. The V and J genes are TRBV10-2 and TRBJ1-6; no reliable D call. The germline V and J ends were trimmed by 10 bases and 8 bases, with 15 bases remaining between them. CDR3 length equals 13 residues. The V gene's germline CDR1 is WSHSY and CDR2 SAAADI. CDR3: CATATLGDSPLHF. In DNA, the CDR3 is TGCGCCACCGCTACGTTAGGCGATTCACCCCTCCACTTT.

This clonotype appeared once. The DNA of the CDR3 is TGTGCCAGCAGGACCGGGACAGTCTATGGCTACACCTTC. Translating it yields CASRTGTVYGYTF. The V and J genes are TRBV7-2 and TRBJ1-2; 7 nucleotides line up with TRBD1. This CDR3 region has 13 residues. After removal of 6 bases from V and 4 bases from J, the junction contained 5 bases not matched to a gene. Germline V gene sequence: CDR1 SGHTA, CDR2 FQGNSA.

J is TRBJ1-2 and V is TRBV10-3; possibly TRBD1 for D (5 bases). This CDR3 is built from 11 residues. From germline, CDR1 is ENHRY and CDR2 SYGVKD. Trimming took off 5 bases at V and 6 bases at J, with 7 bases between the two ends. The CDR3 is CAISQGDGYTF. The CDR3 nucleotides read TGTGCCATCAGTCAAGGGGATGGCTACACCTTC.

This clonotype has just a few counts. The chain uses TRBV5-4 and TRBJ2-7, with TRBD1 matching 7 bases. Germline CDR1 SGHNT, CDR2 YYREEE (reference sequence). With V trimmed by 4 bases and J by 1 base, 8 bases remained unmatched. The CDR3 is 15 residues long. The CDR3 bases are TGTGCCAGCAGCCGACGGGACAGTAATTCCTACGAGCAGTACTTC. This codes for CASSRRDSNSYEQYF.

This clonotype was counted between two and nine times. V is TRBV6-6 and J is TRBJ1-2; D gene uncertain. Trimming stripped 0 bases from V and 5 bases from J, with 16 bases between. This CDR3 is 16 amino acids long. CDR1 and CDR2 from the germline V gene are MNHNY and SVGAGI (reference sequence). Here the CDR3 reads CASSYSNYSRPYGYTF. The CDR3, as DNA: TGTGCCAGCAGTTACTCGAATTATTCTCGTCCTTATGGCTACACCTTC.

V gene TRBV6-4 combines with J gene TRBJ2-7; 8 nucleotides line up with TRBD1. The V segment lost 5 bases and the J segment 5 bases; nucleotides outside the gene matches: 5. The CDR3 runs to 13 residues. Germline V gene lookup returns CDR1 MRHNA and CDR2 SNTAGT. Here the CDR3 reads CASSPSDRDEQYF. The DNA for the CDR3 is TGTGCCAGCAGTCCCTCGGACAGGGACGAGCAGTACTTC.

Concerning this clonotype itself: The germline gene is not matched at one end of the junction; a read error may be the cause. The rearrangement links TRBV7-9 to TRBJ2-5, with 10 bases fitting TRBD2. This CDR3 spans 15 amino acids. In germline, CDR1 is SEHNR, CDR2 FQNEAQ (reference sequence). The CDR3 DNA follows: TGTGCCAGCAGCTTATCGCTAGCGGGAGACTTTAGGTCGTTTTTC. Protein product: CASSLSLAGDFRSFF.

The chain combines TRBV28 with TRBJ2-5; 7 nucleotides align to TRBD2. Germline V lookup: CDR1 MDHEN, CDR2 SYDVKM. This CDR3 region has 13 residues. V shed 6 bases and J 5 bases; nucleotides not matched to a gene: 6. The CDR3 coding sequence is TGTGCCAGCAGCTGGGGGGGGGTTGAGACCCAGTACTTC. Protein: CASSWGGVETQYF.

This clonotype was recorded many times. The chain uses TRBV9 and TRBJ2-2; D call uncertain. The CDR3 extends over 14 amino acids. CDR1 and CDR2 from the germline V gene are SGDLS and YYNGEE. Trimming pared 2 bases from V and 1 base from J, leaving 6 bases between. The DNA of the CDR3 is TGTGCCAGCAGCGTCCCCGGGAACACCGGGGAGCTGTTTTTT. Its translation: CASSVPGNTGELFF. The full variable domain, completed using reference TRBV9 and TRBJ2-2, is DSGVTQTPKHLITATGQRVTLRCSPRSGDLSVYWYQQSLDQGLQFLIQYYNGEERAKGNILERFSAQQFPDLHSELNLSSLELGDSALYFCASSVPGNTGELFFGEGSRLTVL.

This clonotype turned up a few times. The chain recombines TRBV20-1 with TRBJ1-4; weak D call: TRBD1 (5 bases). V was trimmed by 0 bases and J by 7 bases, leaving 12 bases between them. CDR3 size: 14 residues. The germline V gene has CDR1 DFQATT and CDR2 SNEGSKA (reference sequence). Here the CDR3 reads CSARDSGRGEKLFF. CDR3 nucleotides: TGCAGTGCTAGAGATTCAGGGCGCGGTGAAAAACTGTTTTTT.

This chain joins TRBV10-3 and TRBJ2-7, with D unclear. The V end lost 2 bases, the J end lost 3 bases, and 11 bases lay between the germline ends. The germline gives CDR1 ENHRY, CDR2 SYGVKD. There are 14 residues in the CDR3. CDR3 loop: CAISEGLSNYEQYF. DNA for the CDR3: TGTGCCATCAGTGAGGGCCTATCGAACTACGAGCAGTACTTC.

In this sample, this clonotype turned up many times. CDR3 residues: CSVQGIANYGYTF. CDR3 bases: TGCAGCGTTCAGGGAATAGCTAACTATGGCTACACCTTC. The chain employs TRBV29-1 and TRBJ1-2; weak D call: TRBD1 (5 bases). Looked up from germline, CDR1 is SQVTM and CDR2 is ANQGSEA. The V end lost 5 bases, the J end lost 0 bases, and 10 bases lay between the germline ends. CDR3 size: 13 residues.

The sample holds a few counts of this clonotype. V usage is TRBV6-1 and J usage is TRBJ1-1; D uncertain. The CDR3 loop spans 15 amino acids. Trimming removed 11 bases from V and 1 base from J, with 20 bases in between. Germline loops: CDR1 MNHNS, CDR2 SASEGT. The CDR3 bases are TGTGCCCACCGAACGCGCGGGCTCCAGAACACTGAAGCTTTCTTT. Amino acid sequence: CAHRTRGLQNTEAFF.

The chain combines TRBV3-1 with TRBJ1-5; tentative D call: TRBD1 (6 bases). Germline V gives CDR1 LGHDT, CDR2 YNNKEL (reference sequence). Trimming stripped 5 bases from V and 5 bases from J, with 16 bases between. CDR3 length: 15 amino acids. CDR3 in amino acids: CASSEGLGAYQPQHF. CDR3 nucleotide sequence: TGTGCCAGCAGCGAAGGCCTGGGGGCTTATCAGCCCCAGCATTTT. The complete variable domain, with remaining parts taken from reference TRBV3-1 and TRBJ1-5, reads DTAVSQTPKYLVTQMGNDKSIKCEQNLGHDTMYWYKQDSKKFLKIMFSYNNKELIINETVPNRFSPKSPDKAHLNLHINSLELGDSAVYFCASSEGLGAYQPQHFGDGTRLSIL.

J is TRBJ2-5 and V is TRBV7-9; D unresolved. From germline, CDR1 is SEHNR and CDR2 FQNEAQ (reference sequence). This CDR3 comprises 13 residues. The V gene lost 5 bases and the J gene lost 1 base, with 8 bases spanning the gap. Here the CDR3 reads CASSRNSQETQYF. CDR3 DNA: TGTGCCAGCAGCAGGAACTCCCAAGAGACCCAGTACTTC.

The chain combines TRBV9 with TRBJ2-5, with D possibly matching TRBD2 (5 bases). The V gene lost 5 bases and the J gene lost 6 bases, with 14 bases spanning the gap. Looked up from germline, CDR1 is SGDLS and CDR2 is YYNGEE. The CDR3 runs 13 residues. Here the CDR3 reads CASSSDSGKTQYF. The CDR3 DNA reads TGTGCCAGCAGTTCCGATTCGGGGAAGACCCAGTACTTC.